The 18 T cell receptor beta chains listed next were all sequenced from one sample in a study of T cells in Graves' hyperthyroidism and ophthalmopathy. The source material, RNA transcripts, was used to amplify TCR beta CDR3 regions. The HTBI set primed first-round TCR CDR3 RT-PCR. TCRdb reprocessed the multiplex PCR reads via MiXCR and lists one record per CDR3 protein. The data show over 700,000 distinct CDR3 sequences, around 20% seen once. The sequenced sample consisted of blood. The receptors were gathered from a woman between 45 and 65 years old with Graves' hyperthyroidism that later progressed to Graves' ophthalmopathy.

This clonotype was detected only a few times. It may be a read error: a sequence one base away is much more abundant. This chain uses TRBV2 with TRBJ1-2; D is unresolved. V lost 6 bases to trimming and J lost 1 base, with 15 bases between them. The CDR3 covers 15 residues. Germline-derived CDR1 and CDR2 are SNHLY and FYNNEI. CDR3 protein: CASRLTMGFNYGYTF. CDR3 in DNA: TGTGCCAGCAGACTCACGATGGGGTTTAACTATGGCTACACCTTC. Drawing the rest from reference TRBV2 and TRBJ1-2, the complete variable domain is EPEVTQTPSHQVTQMGQEVILRCVPISNHLYFYWYRQILGQKVEFLVSFYNNEISEKSEIFDDQFSVERPDGSNFTLKIRSTKLEDSAMYFCASRLTMGFNYGYTFGSGTRLTVV.

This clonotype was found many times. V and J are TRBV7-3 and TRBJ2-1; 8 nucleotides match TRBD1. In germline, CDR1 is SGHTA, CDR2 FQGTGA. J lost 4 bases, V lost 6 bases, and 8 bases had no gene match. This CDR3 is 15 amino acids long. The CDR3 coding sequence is TGTGCCAGCAGGCCACAGGGGGGCGGTTACAATGAGCAGTTCTTC. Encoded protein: CASRPQGGGYNEQFF.

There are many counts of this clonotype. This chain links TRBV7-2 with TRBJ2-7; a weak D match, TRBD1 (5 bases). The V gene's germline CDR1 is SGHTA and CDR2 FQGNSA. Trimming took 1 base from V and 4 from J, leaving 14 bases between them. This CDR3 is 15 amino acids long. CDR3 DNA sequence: TGTGCCAGCAGCTTAGAGCCGCAGGGCATGTACGAGCAGTACTTC. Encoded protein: CASSLEPQGMYEQYF. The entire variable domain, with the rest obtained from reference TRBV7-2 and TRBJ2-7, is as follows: GAGVSQSPSNKVTEKGKDVELRCDPISGHTALYWYRQSLGQGLEFLIYFQGNSAPDKSGLPSDRFSAERTGGSVSTLTIQRTQQEDSAVYLCASSLEPQGMYEQYFGPGTRLTVT.

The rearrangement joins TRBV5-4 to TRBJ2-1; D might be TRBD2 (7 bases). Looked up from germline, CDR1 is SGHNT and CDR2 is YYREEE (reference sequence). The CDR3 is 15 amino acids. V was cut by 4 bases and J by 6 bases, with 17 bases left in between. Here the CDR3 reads CASSKGGETANEQFF. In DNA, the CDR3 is TGTGCCAGCAGCAAGGGGGGGGAGACCGCCAATGAGCAGTTCTTC.

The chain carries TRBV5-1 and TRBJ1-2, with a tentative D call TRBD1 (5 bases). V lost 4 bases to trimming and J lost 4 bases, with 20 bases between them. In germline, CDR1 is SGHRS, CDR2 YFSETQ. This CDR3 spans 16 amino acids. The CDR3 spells CASSGEGIRAIYGYTF. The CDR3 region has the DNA TGCGCCAGCAGCGGGGAGGGGATCAGGGCCATCTATGGCTACACCTTC. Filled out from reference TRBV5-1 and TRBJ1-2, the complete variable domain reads KAGVTQTPRYLIKTRGQQVTLSCSPISGHRSVSWYQQTPGQGLQFLFEYFSETQRNKGNFPGRFSGRQFSNSRSEMNVSTLELGDSALYLCASSGEGIRAIYGYTFGSGTRLTVV.

The CDR3 DNA sequence: TGTGCCAGCAGCCATGAATGGTTACAAACAAATGAGCAGTTCTTC. Encoded protein: CASSHEWLQTNEQFF. This chain connects TRBV3-1 to TRBJ2-1; the D is unclear. Germline CDR1 reads LGHDT; CDR2 reads YNNKEL (reference sequence). Trimming shortened V by 3 bases and J by 7 bases, and 16 bases separated the two germline ends. The CDR3 totals 15 residues.

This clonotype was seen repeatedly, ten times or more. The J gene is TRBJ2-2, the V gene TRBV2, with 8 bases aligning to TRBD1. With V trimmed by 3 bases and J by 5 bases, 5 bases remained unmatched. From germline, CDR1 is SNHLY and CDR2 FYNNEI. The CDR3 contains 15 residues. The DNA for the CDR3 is TGTGCCAGCAGTGAGGACAGGGAGTTTACCGGGGAGCTGTTTTTT. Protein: CASSEDREFTGELFF.

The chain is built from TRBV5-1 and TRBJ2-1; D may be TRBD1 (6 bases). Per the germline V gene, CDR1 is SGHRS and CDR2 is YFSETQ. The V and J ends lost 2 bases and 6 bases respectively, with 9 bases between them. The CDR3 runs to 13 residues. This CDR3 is CASSFTGINEQFF. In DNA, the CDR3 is TGCGCCAGCAGCTTCACAGGGATCAATGAGCAGTTCTTC.

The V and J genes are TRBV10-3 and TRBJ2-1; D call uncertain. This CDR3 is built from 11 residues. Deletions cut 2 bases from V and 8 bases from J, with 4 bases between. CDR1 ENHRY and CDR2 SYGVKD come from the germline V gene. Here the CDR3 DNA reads TGTGCCATCAGTGAGGCGTATGAGCAGTTCTTC. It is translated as CAISEAYEQFF.

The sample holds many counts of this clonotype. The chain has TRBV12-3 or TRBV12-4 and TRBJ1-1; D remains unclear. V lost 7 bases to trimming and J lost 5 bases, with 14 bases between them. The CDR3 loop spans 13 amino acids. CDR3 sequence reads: CASIPDPGTEAFF. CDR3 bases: TGTGCCAGCATTCCCGACCCGGGGACTGAAGCTTTCTTT.

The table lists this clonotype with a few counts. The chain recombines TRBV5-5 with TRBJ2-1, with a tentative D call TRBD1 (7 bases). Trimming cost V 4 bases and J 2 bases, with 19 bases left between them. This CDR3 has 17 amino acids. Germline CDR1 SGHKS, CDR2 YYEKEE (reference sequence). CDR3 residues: CASSHYMTGRTYNEQFF. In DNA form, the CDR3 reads TGTGCCAGCAGCCACTATATGACAGGGAGGACCTACAATGAGCAGTTCTTC.

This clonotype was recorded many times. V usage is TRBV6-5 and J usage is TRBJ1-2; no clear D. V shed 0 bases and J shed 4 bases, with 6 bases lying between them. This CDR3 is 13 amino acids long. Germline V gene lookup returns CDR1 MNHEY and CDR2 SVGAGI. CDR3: CASSYSRSYGYTF. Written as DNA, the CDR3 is TGTGCCAGCAGTTACTCCCGGAGCTATGGCTACACCTTC.

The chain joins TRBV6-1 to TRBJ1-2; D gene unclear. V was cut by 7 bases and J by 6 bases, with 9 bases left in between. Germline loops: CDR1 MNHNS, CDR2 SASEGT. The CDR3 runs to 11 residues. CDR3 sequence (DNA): TGTGCCAGCACCCGGGGTAATGGCTACACCTTC. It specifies CASTRGNGYTF.

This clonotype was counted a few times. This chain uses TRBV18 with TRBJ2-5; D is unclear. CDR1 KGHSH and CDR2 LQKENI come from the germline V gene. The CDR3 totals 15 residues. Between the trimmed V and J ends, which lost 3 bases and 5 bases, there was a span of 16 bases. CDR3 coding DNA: TGTGCCAGCTCACCCCATGCTGCTGGGTTGGAGACCCAGTACTTC. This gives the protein CASSPHAAGLETQYF.

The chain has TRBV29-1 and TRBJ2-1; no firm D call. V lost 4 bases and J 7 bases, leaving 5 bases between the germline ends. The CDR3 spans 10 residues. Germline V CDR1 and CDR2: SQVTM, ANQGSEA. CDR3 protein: CSVVWNEQFF. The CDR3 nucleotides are TGCAGCGTTGTATGGAATGAGCAGTTCTTC.

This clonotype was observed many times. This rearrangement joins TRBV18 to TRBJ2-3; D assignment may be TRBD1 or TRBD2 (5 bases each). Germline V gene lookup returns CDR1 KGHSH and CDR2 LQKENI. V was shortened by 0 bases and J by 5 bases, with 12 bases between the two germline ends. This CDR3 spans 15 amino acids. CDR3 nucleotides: TGTGCCAGCTCACCACCGGCCGGGGCAGGAGATACGCAGTATTTT. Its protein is CASSPPAGAGDTQYF.

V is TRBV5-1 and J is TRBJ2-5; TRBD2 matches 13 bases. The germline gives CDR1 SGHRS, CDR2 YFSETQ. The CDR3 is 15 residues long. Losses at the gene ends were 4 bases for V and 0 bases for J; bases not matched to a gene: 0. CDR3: CASSGTSGNQETQYF. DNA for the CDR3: TGCGCCAGCAGCGGGACTAGCGGGAACCAAGAGACCCAGTACTTC.

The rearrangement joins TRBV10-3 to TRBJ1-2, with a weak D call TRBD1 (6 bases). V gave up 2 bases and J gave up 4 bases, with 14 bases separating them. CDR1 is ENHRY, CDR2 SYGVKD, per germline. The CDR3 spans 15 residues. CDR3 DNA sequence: TGTGCCATCAGTGAGCCCACGGGGGGCCCCTATGGCTACACCTTC. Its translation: CAISEPTGGPYGYTF.